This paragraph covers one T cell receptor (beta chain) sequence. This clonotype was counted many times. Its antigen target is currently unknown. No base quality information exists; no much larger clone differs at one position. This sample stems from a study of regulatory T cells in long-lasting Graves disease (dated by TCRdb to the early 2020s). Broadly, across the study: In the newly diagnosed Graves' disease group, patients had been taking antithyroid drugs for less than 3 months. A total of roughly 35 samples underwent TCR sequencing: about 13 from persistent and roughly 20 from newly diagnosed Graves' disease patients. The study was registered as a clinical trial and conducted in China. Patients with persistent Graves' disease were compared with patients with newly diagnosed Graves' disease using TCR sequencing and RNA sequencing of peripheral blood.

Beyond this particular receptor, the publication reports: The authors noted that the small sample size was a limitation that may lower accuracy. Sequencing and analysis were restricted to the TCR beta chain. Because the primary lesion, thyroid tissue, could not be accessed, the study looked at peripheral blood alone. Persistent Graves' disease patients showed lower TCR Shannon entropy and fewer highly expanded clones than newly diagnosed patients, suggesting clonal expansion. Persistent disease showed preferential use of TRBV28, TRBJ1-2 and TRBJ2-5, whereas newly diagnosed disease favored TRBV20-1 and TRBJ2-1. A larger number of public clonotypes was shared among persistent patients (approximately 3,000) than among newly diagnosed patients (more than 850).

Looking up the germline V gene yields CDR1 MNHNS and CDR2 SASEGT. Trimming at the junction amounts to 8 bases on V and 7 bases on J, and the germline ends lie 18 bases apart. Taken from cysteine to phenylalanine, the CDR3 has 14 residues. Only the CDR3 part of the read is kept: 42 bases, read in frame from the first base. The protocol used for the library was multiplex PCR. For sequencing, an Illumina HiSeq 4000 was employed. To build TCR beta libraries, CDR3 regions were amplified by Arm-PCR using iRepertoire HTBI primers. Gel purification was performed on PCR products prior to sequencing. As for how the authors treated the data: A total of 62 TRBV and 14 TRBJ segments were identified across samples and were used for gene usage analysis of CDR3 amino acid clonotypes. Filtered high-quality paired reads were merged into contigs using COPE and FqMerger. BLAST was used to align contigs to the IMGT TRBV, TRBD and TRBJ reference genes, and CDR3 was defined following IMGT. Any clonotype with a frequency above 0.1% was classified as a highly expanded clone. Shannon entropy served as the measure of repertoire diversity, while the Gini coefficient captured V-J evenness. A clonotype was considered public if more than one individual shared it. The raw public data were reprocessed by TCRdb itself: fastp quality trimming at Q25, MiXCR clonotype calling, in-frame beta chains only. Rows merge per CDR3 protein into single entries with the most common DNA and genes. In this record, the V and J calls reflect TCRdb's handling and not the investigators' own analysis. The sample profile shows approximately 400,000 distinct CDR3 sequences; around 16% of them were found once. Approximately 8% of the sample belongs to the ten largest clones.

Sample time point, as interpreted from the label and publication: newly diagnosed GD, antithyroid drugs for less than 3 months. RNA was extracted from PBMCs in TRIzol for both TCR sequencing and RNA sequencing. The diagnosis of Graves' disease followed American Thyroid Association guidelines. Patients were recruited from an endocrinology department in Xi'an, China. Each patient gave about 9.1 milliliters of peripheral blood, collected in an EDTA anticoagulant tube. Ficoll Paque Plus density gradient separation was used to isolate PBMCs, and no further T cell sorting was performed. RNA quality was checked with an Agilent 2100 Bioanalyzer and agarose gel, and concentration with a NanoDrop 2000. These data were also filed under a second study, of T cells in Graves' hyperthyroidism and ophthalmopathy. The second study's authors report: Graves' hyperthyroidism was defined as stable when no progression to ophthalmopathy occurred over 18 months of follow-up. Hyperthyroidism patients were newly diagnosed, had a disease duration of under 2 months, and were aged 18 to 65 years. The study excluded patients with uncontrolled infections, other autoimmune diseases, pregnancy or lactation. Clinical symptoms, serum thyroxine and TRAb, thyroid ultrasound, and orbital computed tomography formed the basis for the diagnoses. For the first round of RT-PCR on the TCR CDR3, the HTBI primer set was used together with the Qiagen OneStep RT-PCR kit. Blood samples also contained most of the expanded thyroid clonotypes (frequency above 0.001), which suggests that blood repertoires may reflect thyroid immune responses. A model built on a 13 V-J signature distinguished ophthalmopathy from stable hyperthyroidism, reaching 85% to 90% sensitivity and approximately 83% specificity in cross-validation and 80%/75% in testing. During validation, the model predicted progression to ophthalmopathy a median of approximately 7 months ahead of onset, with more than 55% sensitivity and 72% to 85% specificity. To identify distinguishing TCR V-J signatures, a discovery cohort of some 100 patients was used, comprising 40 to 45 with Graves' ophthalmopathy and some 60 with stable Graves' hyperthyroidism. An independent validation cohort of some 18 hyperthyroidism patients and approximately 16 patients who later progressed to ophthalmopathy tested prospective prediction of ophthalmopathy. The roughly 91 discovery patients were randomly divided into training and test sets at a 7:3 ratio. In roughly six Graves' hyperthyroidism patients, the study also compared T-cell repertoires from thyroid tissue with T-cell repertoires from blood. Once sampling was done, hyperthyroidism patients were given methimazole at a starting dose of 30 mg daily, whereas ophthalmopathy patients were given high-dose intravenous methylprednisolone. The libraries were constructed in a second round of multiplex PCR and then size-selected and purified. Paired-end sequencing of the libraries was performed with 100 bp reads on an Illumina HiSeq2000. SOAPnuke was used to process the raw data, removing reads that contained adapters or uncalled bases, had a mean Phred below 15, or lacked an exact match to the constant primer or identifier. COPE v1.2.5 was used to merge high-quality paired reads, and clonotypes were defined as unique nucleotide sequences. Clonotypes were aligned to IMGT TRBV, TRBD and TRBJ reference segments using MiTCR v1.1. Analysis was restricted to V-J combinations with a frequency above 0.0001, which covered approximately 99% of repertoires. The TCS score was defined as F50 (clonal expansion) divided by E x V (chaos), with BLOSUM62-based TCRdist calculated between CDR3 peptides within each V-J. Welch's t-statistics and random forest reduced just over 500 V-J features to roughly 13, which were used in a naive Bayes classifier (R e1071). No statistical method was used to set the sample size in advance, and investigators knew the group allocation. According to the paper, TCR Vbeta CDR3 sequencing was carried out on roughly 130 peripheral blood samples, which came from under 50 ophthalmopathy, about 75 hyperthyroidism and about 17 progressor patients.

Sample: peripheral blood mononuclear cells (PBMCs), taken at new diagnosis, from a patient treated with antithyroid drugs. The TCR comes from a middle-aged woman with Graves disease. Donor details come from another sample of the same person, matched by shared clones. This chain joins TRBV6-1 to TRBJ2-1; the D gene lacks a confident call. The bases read TGTGCCAGCTTGGGGATGGGGTTGTGGAATGAGCAGTTCTTC. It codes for CASLGMGLWNEQFF.